The present entry profiles one TCR beta chain with its context. The antigen is undetermined. This table comes from immunoSEQ multiplex PCR, and its TCRdb copy is limited to in-frame clones, with some not included. The sample yields over 70,000 clones, around 84% seen once. The V and J ends lost 5 bases and 5 bases, in that order; junction bases with no gene match: 6. Germline V CDR1 and CDR2: SGHTA, FQGNSA. The CDR3 covers 14 residues. This sample was included in a study of cytotoxic CD8 clonotypes in ibrutinib-treated CLL. Study findings and constraints: Ibrutinib response saw clonality rise, and progression saw it return toward baseline.

This specimen was PBMCs, taken before ibrutinib treatment. This rearrangement joins TRBV7-2 to TRBJ2-7; 10 bases align to TRBD1. The receptor's source is a human donor with chronic lymphocytic leukemia. In DNA, the CDR3 is TGTGCCAGCAGCCTAAGGACAGGGGGGGACGAGCAGTACTTC. Its translation is CASSLRTGGDEQYF.